The subject of this entry is one T cell receptor (beta chain). Its antigen is not known. This entry comes from a study of a mutant IDH1 vaccine in newly diagnosed glioma. As for the study in general: With temozolomide cycles, or 4-6 weeks after radiotherapy alone, vaccination was started. Earlier treatment was radiotherapy, temozolomide, or both, with most getting both.

Specified time point: week 5, during vaccination. What each vaccine dose contained was 300 ug of mutant IDH1 20-mer peptide, accompanied by topical imiquimod. V lost 4 bases, J lost 1 base, and 6 bases lay in between. Germline V lookup: CDR1 WNHNN, CDR2 SYGVQD (reference sequence). This CDR3 is built from 13 residues. Sequencing was performed with immunoSEQ multiplex PCR; in TCRdb, only in-frame clones are kept and a portion is missing. The table records approximately 61,000 clones, roughly 80% of them present only once. The sequencing used PBMCs, collected from a glioma patient whose treatment included an IDH1 peptide vaccine. The gene calls are TRBV10-1 and TRBJ2-3; D gene unclear. The TCR sequence derives from a woman aged 50 to 65 with glioma. CDR3 amino acids: CASSGLGTDTQYF. The DNA of the CDR3 is TGCGCCAGCAGTGGATTGGGCACAGATACGCAGTATTTT.